What follows are 17 T cell receptor beta chains derived from one specimen sequenced in a study of blood T cell repertoires in COVID-19. Measured with immunoSEQ multiplex PCR; TCRdb has only the in-frame clones, and not every one. In the table there are 270,000 or so clones, 65% to 90% of which are singletons. The sequenced material came from peripheral blood. All receptors derive from a woman aged 55-70 years with active or convalescent COVID-19.

The rearrangement links TRBV6-1 to TRBJ1-1, with a tentative D call TRBD1 (6 bases). Germline CDR1 is MNHNS and CDR2 is SASEGT. This CDR3 has 14 amino acids. Trimming pared 3 bases from V and 1 base from J, leaving 9 bases between. CDR3 sequence reads: CASSERRGNTEAFF. Here the CDR3 DNA reads TGTGCCAGCAGTGAGCGCAGGGGGAACACTGAAGCTTTCTTT.

The CDR3 loop is CASSLSLAASQNTQYF. In DNA, the CDR3 is TGTGCCAGCAGCTTGAGCCTAGCCGCTTCACAGAATACGCAGTATTTT. The gene calls are TRBV5-6 and TRBJ2-3, with a possible D match to TRBD2 (5 bases). Germline V gene data show CDR1 as SGHDT and CDR2 as YYEEEE. The CDR3 length is 16 residues. The V end lost 1 base, the J end lost 7 bases, and 19 bases lay between the germline ends.

This clone showed up just once. J is TRBJ2-1 and V is TRBV6-5, with D possibly being TRBD2 (6 bases). The CDR3 has 14 amino acids. V was cut by 8 bases and J by 7 bases, with 18 bases left in between. Germline assignment: CDR1 MNHEY and CDR2 SVGAGI. The CDR3 nucleotides are TGTGCCAGCCGCTCTGCGGGACGCGGAAATGAGCAGTTCTTC. Its protein product is CASRSAGRGNEQFF.

Only a few counts were recorded for this clone. The chain couples TRBV24-1 to TRBJ1-5, with 7 bases identical to TRBD1. The V and J ends lost 0 bases and 5 bases, in that order; junction bases with no gene match: 9. The CDR3 totals 17 residues. Germline loops: CDR1 KGHDR, CDR2 SFDVKD. The CDR3 DNA reads TGTGCCACCAGTGATTTGCAGTCCGACAGGGATCATCAGCCCCAGCATTTT. Amino acids: CATSDLQSDRDHQPQHF.

CDR3 nucleotide sequence: TGTGCCAGCAGCTACTCGGGGGGGAACCAAGAGACCCAGTACTTC. Protein sequence: CASSYSGGNQETQYF. This chain joins TRBV5-4 and TRBJ2-5; 8 positions agree with TRBD2. Germline loops: CDR1 SGHNT, CDR2 YYREEE (reference sequence). V shed 3 bases, J shed 0 bases, and the junction held 4 bases outside the gene matches. This CDR3 spans 15 amino acids.

J is TRBJ1-2 and V is TRBV19; D is ambiguous. Germline CDR1 LNHDA, CDR2 SQIVND (reference sequence). The CDR3 has 13 residues. Between the trimmed V and J ends, which lost 3 bases and 2 bases, there was a span of 7 bases. In DNA, the CDR3 is TGTGCCAGTAGTATGCGGAGGAACTATGGCTACACCTTC. It is translated as CASSMRRNYGYTF.

The chain links TRBV18 to TRBJ2-7; perhaps TRBD1 as D (6 bases). This CDR3 contains 15 residues. V lost 5 bases, J lost 2 bases, and 16 bases lay in between. Germline loops: CDR1 KGHSH, CDR2 LQKENI. The CDR3 here is CASSTLRDKAYEQYF. Here the CDR3 DNA reads TGTGCCAGCTCAACCCTTCGGGACAAAGCCTACGAGCAGTACTTC.

The chain carries TRBV6-4 and TRBJ2-1; D is unclear. The CDR3 has 15 residues. Trimming shortened V by 3 bases and J by 4 bases, and 13 bases separated the two germline ends. Germline CDR1 reads MRHNA; CDR2 reads SNTAGT. CDR3 nucleotides: TGTGCCAGCAGTGAGGGCACGGCCCCGTACAATGAGCAGTTCTTC. It is translated as CASSEGTAPYNEQFF.

V usage is TRBV5-8 and J usage is TRBJ1-2; a possible D gene is TRBD1 (6 bases). Germline V gives CDR1 SGHTS, CDR2 YDEGEE. V shed 1 base and J shed 2 bases, with 9 bases lying between them. The CDR3 consists of 14 residues. The CDR3 loop is CASSLTGLNYGYTF. The CDR3 nucleotides read TGTGCCAGCAGCTTGACAGGGCTAAACTATGGCTACACCTTC. The full variable domain, its missing parts supplied by reference TRBV5-8 and TRBJ1-2, is EAGVTQSPTHLIKTRGQQATLRCSPISGHTSVYWYQQALGLGLQFLLWYDEGEERNRGNFPPRFSGRQFPNYSSELNVNALELEDSALYLCASSLTGLNYGYTFGSGTRLTVV.

The V call is TRBV5-6, the J call TRBJ1-1; possibly TRBD1 for D (6 bases). V gave up 5 bases and J gave up 4 bases, with 15 bases separating them. Germline assignment: CDR1 SGHDT and CDR2 YYEEEE. The CDR3 length is 14 residues. The DNA of the CDR3 is TGTGCCAGCAGACGCAGGGGCCAGACCACTGAAGCTTTCTTT. This encodes CASRRRGQTTEAFF. The variable domain in full, completed from reference TRBV5-6 and TRBJ1-1, reads DAGVTQSPTHLIKTRGQQVTLRCSPKSGHDTVSWYQQALGQGPQFIFQYYEEEERQRGNFPDRFSGHQFPNYSSELNVNALLLGDSALYLCASRRRGQTTEAFFGQGTRLTVV.

This clone was seen a single time. Here the CDR3 reads CASSKSGGGSYEQYF. CDR3 nucleotide sequence: TGTGCCAGCAGCAAAAGCGGGGGAGGCTCCTACGAGCAGTACTTC. V gene TRBV21-1 combines with J gene TRBJ2-7; the table's D call, TRBD2, was not checked against the DNA. TRBV21-1 is labeled a pseudogene. This CDR3 has 15 residues.

This CDR3 reads CASSSTGQGAAYGYTF. CDR3 bases: TGTGCCAGCAGCTCTACCGGACAGGGGGCTGCGTATGGCTACACCTTC. J is TRBJ1-2 and V is TRBV7-9, with 11 bases matching TRBD1. In germline, CDR1 is SEHNR, CDR2 FQNEAQ (reference sequence). V lost 4 bases to trimming and J lost 5 bases; unmatched junction nucleotides: 9. This CDR3 is 16 amino acids long.

The genes are TRBV5-1 and TRBJ1-1, with D unclear. This CDR3 has 14 residues. V was trimmed by 1 base and J by 1 base, leaving 8 bases between them. Germline-derived CDR1 and CDR2 are SGHRS and YFSETQ. CDR3 region: CASSLWAENTEAFF. The CDR3, as DNA: TGCGCCAGCAGCTTGTGGGCAGAGAACACTGAAGCTTTCTTT.

The gene calls are TRBV4-1 and TRBJ2-2; 8 bases fit TRBD1. CDR1 and CDR2 from the germline V gene are MGHRA and YSYEKL. The CDR3 runs 17 residues. V shed 0 bases and J 4 bases; nucleotides not matched to a gene: 7. CDR3 nucleotide sequence: TGCGCCAGCAGCCAAGATTGGGAGACAGGGGTCACCGGGGAGCTGTTTTTT. Its protein is CASSQDWETGVTGELFF.

V is TRBV4-3 and J is TRBJ1-5; D is ambiguous. Per germline, CDR1 LGHNA and CDR2 YSLEER. This CDR3 comprises 13 residues. V was pared by 2 bases and J by 4 bases, with 6 bases between. The CDR3 DNA reads as TGCGCCAGCAGCCAATCGAGGAATCAGCCCCAGCATTTT. Translating gives CASSQSRNQPQHF.

The rearrangement links TRBV24-1 to TRBJ1-1, with TRBD1 identical over 7 bases. Germline assignment: CDR1 KGHDR and CDR2 SFDVKD. This CDR3 contains 16 residues. The ends lost 4 bases at V and 7 bases at J; junction bases unmatched: 14. The CDR3 sequence is CATSEAPGTEYGEAFF. CDR3 bases: TGTGCCACCAGTGAGGCTCCCGGGACAGAGTATGGTGAAGCTTTCTTT.

The count of this clone is one. This chain links TRBV6-5 with TRBJ2-3; D perhaps matches TRBD1 (5 bases). With 0 bases removed from V and 2 bases from J, the gap between germline ends came to 12 bases. The CDR3 extends over 16 amino acids. In germline, CDR1 is MNHEY, CDR2 SVGAGI. CDR3 coding DNA: TGTGCCAGCAGTTACTCAATACAGGCATACACAGATACGCAGTATTTT. Translating gives CASSYSIQAYTDTQYF.